The 13 T cell receptor beta chains below all came from one sample that was sequenced in a study of blood T cell repertoires in COVID-19. Repertoires were generated with immunoSEQ multiplex PCR, while TCRdb's copy carries only in-frame clones and drops some. The sample shows more than 100,000 clones, around 84% of them seen only once. Input material: peripheral blood. The receptors stem from an elderly woman with acute or convalescent COVID-19.

The chain carries TRBV18 and TRBJ1-2, with D perhaps matching TRBD1 (5 bases). CDR3 length: 15 residues. Trimming left V 1 base short and J 0 bases short, with 9 bases between. Germline V gene lookup returns CDR1 KGHSH and CDR2 LQKENI. CDR3 amino acids: CASSPLQGTNYGYTF. CDR3 in DNA: TGTGCCAGCTCACCACTCCAGGGTACTAACTATGGCTACACCTTC. Based on the CDR3 plus reference TRBV18 and TRBJ1-2, the full variable domain is NAGVMQNPRHLVRRRGQEARLRCSPMKGHSHVYWYRQLPEEGLKFMVYLQKENIIDESGMPKERFSAEFPKEGPSILRIQQVVRGDSAAYFCASSPLQGTNYGYTFGSGTRLTVV.

The V gene is TRBV5-1, the J gene TRBJ2-5, with D possibly TRBD1 on 6 matching bases. V lost 0 bases and J 9 bases, leaving 6 bases between the germline ends. Germline V gene sequence: CDR1 SGHRS, CDR2 YFSETQ. The CDR3 has 11 amino acids. DNA of the CDR3: TGCGCCAGCAGCTTGGAGGGGGCCCAGTACTTC. It specifies CASSLEGAQYF.

The DNA of the CDR3 is TGTGCCAGTAGTATAAAACAGGGTGGGACTTTCTTT. Its protein is CASSIKQGGTFF. This rearrangement joins TRBV19 to TRBJ1-1; possibly TRBD1 for D (6 bases). V gave up 2 bases and J gave up 12 bases, with 13 bases separating them. The V gene's germline CDR1 is LNHDA and CDR2 SQIVND (reference sequence). The CDR3 is 12 amino acids.

The V and J genes are TRBV4-3 and TRBJ2-5, with 7 bases identical to TRBD2. The CDR3 loop spans 15 amino acids. Losses at the gene ends were 2 bases for V and 0 bases for J; bases not matched to a gene: 3. The germline gives CDR1 LGHNA, CDR2 YSLEER. Written as DNA, the CDR3 is TGCGCCAGCAGCCAACACACTAGCGACCAAGAGACCCAGTACTTC. Its translation is CASSQHTSDQETQYF.

This chain connects TRBV3-1 (or the pseudogene TRBV3-2) to TRBJ2-2, with 7 bases that match TRBD1. Germline V gene data show CDR1 as LGHDT and CDR2 as YNNKEL (reference sequence). This CDR3 region has 15 residues. The V segment lost 4 bases and the J segment 7 bases; nucleotides outside the gene matches: 9. CDR3 nucleotide sequence: TGTGCCAGCAGCCGCCCCGGAGCAGGGGGCGGGGAGCTGTTTTTT. It yields the protein CASSRPGAGGGELFF.

In this sample, this clone turned up once. The chain is built from TRBV2 and TRBJ2-7; possible D gene TRBD1, 5 bases. V lost 4 bases and J lost 4, with 14 bases in between. There are 14 residues in the CDR3. Germline-derived CDR1 and CDR2 are SNHLY and FYNNEI. CDR3 sequence reads: CASSASARGYEQYF. CDR3 in DNA: TGTGCCAGCAGTGCATCGGCAAGGGGTTACGAGCAGTACTTC.

The chain carries TRBV21-1 and TRBJ2-6; the table assigns TRBD1, which was not confirmed against the DNA. TRBV21-1 is recorded as a pseudogene. This CDR3 has 16 residues. The CDR3 nucleotides read TGTGCCAGCAGCTCCAGTTCCCTCGCTGGGGCCAACGTCCTGACTTTC. It yields the protein CASSSSSLAGANVLTF.

This clone was counted between two and nine times. This chain uses TRBV9 with TRBJ2-7, with 7 bases that match TRBD1. Germline CDR1 SGDLS, CDR2 YYNGEE. The CDR3 runs 15 residues. The V and J ends lost 5 bases and 2 bases, in that order; junction bases with no gene match: 10. DNA of the CDR3: TGTGCCAGCAGTCCTACCGGGACAGAGACCTACGAGCAGTACTTC. Protein product: CASSPTGTETYEQYF.

A note on this clone: Mismatch with germline at one junction end may stem from a read error. The chain links TRBV7-2 to TRBJ1-4, with no clear D. Germline CDR1 is SGHTA and CDR2 is FQGNSA. The CDR3 has 11 amino acids. CDR3 loop: CASNDNGKLFF. Written as DNA, the CDR3 is TGTGCCAGCAACGACAATGGAAAACTGTTTTTT.

The V gene is TRBV4-3, the J gene TRBJ2-1; 11 nucleotides match TRBD2. Germline trimming cut 0 bases from V and 9 bases from J; bases unmatched to any gene: 13. The CDR3 has 18 residues. CDR1 LGHNA and CDR2 YSLEER come from the germline V gene. CDR3 sequence (DNA): TGCGCCAGCAGCCAAGATGGGCTAGCGGGGGGCCCGCGCGGTGAGCAGTTCTTC. Translating it yields CASSQDGLAGGPRGEQFF.

The chain couples TRBV14 to TRBJ2-1; D is unclear. Germline V gives CDR1 SGHDN, CDR2 FVKESK. The CDR3 runs to 14 residues. Trimming took 0 bases from V and 12 from J, leaving 15 bases between them. CDR3 bases: TGTGCCAGCAGCCAAGAGGTCGTTCCTTCCGGGCAGTTCTTC. Amino acids: CASSQEVVPSGQFF.

This chain links TRBV24-1 with TRBJ2-5; D perhaps matches TRBD2 (5 bases). Germline V gives CDR1 KGHDR, CDR2 SFDVKD. The CDR3 has 15 residues. Trimming cost V 4 bases and J 5 bases, with 16 bases left between them. The CDR3 DNA is TGTGCCACCAGTGACCCCGGACTGGGTACGGAGACCCAGTACTTC. Translated, it gives CATSDPGLGTETQYF.

A remark on this clone: One end of the junction does not line up with germline, which may come from a read error. This chain links TRBV27 with TRBJ2-3; the D gene is possibly TRBD1 (6 bases). Germline V gene data show CDR1 as MNHEY and CDR2 as SMNVEV (reference sequence). The CDR3 is made up of 15 amino acids. The CDR3 DNA is TGTGCCAGCAGGTTATCACGACAGGCCACAGATACGCAGTATTTT. It codes for CASRLSRQATDTQYF.